The 10 T cell receptor beta chains given below trace back to one sample, sequenced in a study of blood T cell repertoires in COVID-19. The protocol was immunoSEQ multiplex PCR, while the TCRdb copy is restricted to in-frame clones and leaves out a portion. This sample carries tens of thousands of clones, around four fifths of them seen once, and the ten largest clones take 12%. Sequenced material: peripheral blood. The receptor set was obtained from a human donor in a cohort sampled during active COVID-19.

The chain recombines TRBV18 with TRBJ2-5; D is unresolved. Germline CDR1 reads KGHSH; CDR2 reads LQKENI. The length of the CDR3 is 12 residues. V shed 6 bases and J shed 5 bases, with 10 bases lying between them. CDR3 DNA: TGTGCCAGCTCGAGTTACCGGGAGACCCAGTACTTC. Translated, it gives CASSSYRETQYF.

This chain links TRBV27 with TRBJ2-5; TRBD2 is a possible D gene (6 bases). The CDR3 has 16 amino acids. V lost 2 bases and J lost 2, with 15 bases in between. Per germline, CDR1 MNHEY and CDR2 SMNVEV (reference sequence). The CDR3 loop reads CASSLRSGEPQETQYF. In nucleotides, the CDR3 is TGTGCCAGCAGTTTAAGGTCGGGAGAGCCACAAGAGACCCAGTACTTC.

The chain carries TRBV10-1 and TRBJ1-3; 8 nucleotides agree with TRBD1. Losses at the gene ends were 3 bases for V and 0 bases for J; bases not matched to a gene: 4. Germline-derived CDR1 and CDR2 are WNHNN and SYGVQD (reference sequence). The CDR3 contains 16 residues. This CDR3 reads CASSESGGLSGNTIYF. Here the CDR3 DNA reads TGCGCCAGCAGTGAATCAGGGGGCCTCTCTGGAAACACCATATATTTT.

The chain combines TRBV4-2 with TRBJ2-4; 7 bases line up with TRBD2. Germline V gene data show CDR1 as LGHNA and CDR2 as YNFKEQ. The CDR3 has 18 amino acids. Germline trimming cut 3 bases from V and 3 bases from J; bases unmatched to any gene: 14. CDR3 nucleotide sequence: TGTGCCAGCAGCCAGCAAGCGGGAAGCACCGATAGCAAAAACATTCAGTACTTC. This gives the protein CASSQQAGSTDSKNIQYF.

This chain uses TRBV30 with TRBJ1-1, with a tentative D call TRBD1 (5 bases). The length of the CDR3 is 14 residues. Germline V gene data show CDR1 as GTSNPN and CDR2 as SVGIG (reference sequence). The V and J ends lost 2 bases and 1 base respectively, with 11 bases between them. CDR3: CAWSRRGGNTEAFF. The CDR3 bases are TGTGCCTGGAGTCGGAGGGGAGGGAACACTGAAGCTTTCTTT.

V gene TRBV20-1 combines with J gene TRBJ2-2, with TRBD2 matching over 11 bases. The trim removed 3 bases at V and 4 bases at J, leaving 4 bases unmatched. The germline V gene encodes CDR1 DFQATT and CDR2 SNEGSKA (reference sequence). The length of the CDR3 is 15 residues. In nucleotides, the CDR3 is TGCAGTGCTAGTAGCGGGGGGGCGGGCACCGGGGAGCTGTTTTTT. Protein product: CSASSGGAGTGELFF.

On this clone: At one of its ends the junction is not consistent with the germline gene, which may arise from a read error. This chain joins TRBV12-3 or TRBV12-4 and TRBJ1-5; D gene uncertain. CDR3 size: 13 residues. The CDR3 reads CASSLDSHQPQHF. The CDR3, as DNA: TGTGCCAGCAGTTTGGATAGCCATCAGCCCCAGCATTTT.

The chain combines TRBV27 with TRBJ1-2; possibly TRBD1 for D (6 bases). The CDR3 runs to 13 residues. Trimming shortened V by 2 bases and J by 4 bases, and 8 bases separated the two germline ends. Germline CDR1 reads MNHEY; CDR2 reads SMNVEV (reference sequence). CDR3 amino acids: CASSLRGGYGYTF. The CDR3, as DNA: TGTGCCAGCAGTTTAAGGGGGGGCTATGGCTACACCTTC.

The V gene is TRBV3-1 (or the pseudogene TRBV3-2), the J gene TRBJ1-6; TRBD1 matches 7 bases. Looked up from germline, CDR1 is LGHDT and CDR2 is YNNKEL (reference sequence). With V trimmed by 6 bases and J by 7 bases, 0 bases remained unmatched. CDR3 length: 12 residues. CDR3 sequence: CASRDRNSPLHF. CDR3 DNA: TGTGCCAGCAGGGACAGGAATTCACCCCTCCACTTT.

The V and J genes are TRBV11-2 and TRBJ2-7; D might be TRBD2 (8 bases). The V and J ends lost 5 bases and 6 bases respectively, with 20 bases between them. In germline, CDR1 is SGHAT, CDR2 FQNNGV. The CDR3 extends over 15 amino acids. Here the CDR3 DNA reads TGTGCCAGCAGCCGGGGGGGGACAGTCCTTGCCGAGCAGTACTTC. It specifies CASSRGGTVLAEQYF.